This record looks at one T cell receptor (beta chain) sequence and its context. The data were obtained in a study of CD8 T cells in Susac syndrome. The RNA input was about 0.5 to 1 ug, and it was reverse transcribed with random hexamers. The method of amplification for TCR beta CDR3 was immunoSEQ multiplex PCR, covering 54 Vbeta and 13 Jbeta. MiXCR was run by TCRdb on the immunoSEQ multiplex PCR reads, yielding one entry per CDR3 protein. This sample has 150,000 or so distinct CDR3 sequences, with about 94% found just once. Trimming shortened V by 1 base and J by 3 bases, and 27 bases separated the two germline ends. The CDR3 runs to 20 residues. CDR1 SQVTM and CDR2 ANQGSEA come from the germline V gene. Sequencing targeted TCR beta in blood CD8+ and CD4+ T cells. FACS enriched CD8+ TEMRA cells, while bulk CD8+ and CD4+ were negatively isolated.

The specimen sequenced was CD8+ T cells from PBMCs. The receptor comes from a human donor with multiple sclerosis. The chain uses TRBV29-1 and TRBJ2-2; the D gene is possibly TRBD2 (7 bases). The CDR3 here is CSVEAVRGGREEGDTGELFF. The CDR3 DNA reads as TGCAGCGTTGAAGCTGTGCGCGGGGGCCGCGAAGAGGGGGACACCGGGGAGCTGTTTTTT.